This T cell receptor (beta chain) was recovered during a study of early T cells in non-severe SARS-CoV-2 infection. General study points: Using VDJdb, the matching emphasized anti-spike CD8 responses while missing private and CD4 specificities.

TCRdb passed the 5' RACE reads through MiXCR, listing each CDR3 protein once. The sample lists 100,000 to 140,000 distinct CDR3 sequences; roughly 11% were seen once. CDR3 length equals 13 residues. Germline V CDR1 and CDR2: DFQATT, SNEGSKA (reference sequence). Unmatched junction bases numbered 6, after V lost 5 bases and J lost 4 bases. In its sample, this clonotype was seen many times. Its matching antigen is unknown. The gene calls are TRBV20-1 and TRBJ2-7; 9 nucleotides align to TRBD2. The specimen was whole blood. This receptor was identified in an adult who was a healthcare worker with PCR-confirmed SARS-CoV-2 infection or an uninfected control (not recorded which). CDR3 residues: CSALSGSNYEQYF. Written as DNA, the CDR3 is TGCAGTGCTCTTAGCGGGAGCAATTACGAGCAGTACTTC.